Following are 2 T cell receptor beta chains from one sample sequenced in a study of control samples from healthy donors and cancer patients. The method was immunoSEQ multiplex PCR; TCRdb's version includes in-frame clones alone and lacks a portion of them. Here the sample spans 200,000 or so clones, roughly nine tenths being singletons. The material sequenced was blood. The origin of the receptors is a man younger than 45 in good health.

The rearrangement links TRBV25-1 to TRBJ1-6; the D gene is possibly TRBD1 (6 bases). Trimming shortened V by 6 bases and J by 5 bases, and 14 bases separated the two germline ends. Germline V lookup: CDR1 MGHDK, CDR2 SYGVNS. The CDR3 sequence is 15 residues long. The CDR3 loop is CASRGSRGDNSPLHF. The DNA of the CDR3 is TGTGCCAGCAGAGGTTCCAGGGGAGATAATTCACCCCTCCACTTT.

The chain links TRBV5-1 to TRBJ2-3, with D perhaps matching TRBD2 (6 bases). This CDR3 has 16 residues. Trimming pared 4 bases from V and 0 bases from J, leaving 15 bases between. Germline V gene data show CDR1 as SGHRS and CDR2 as YFSETQ. CDR3 loop: CASSGSGPSSTDTQYF. CDR3 nucleotide sequence: TGCGCCAGCAGCGGTAGCGGACCCTCTAGCACAGATACGCAGTATTTT.